This T cell receptor (beta chain) was sequenced for a study of blood T cells in healthy people across ages. This clonotype was detected only a few times. Next came a second PCR, run for about 6 to 12 cycles, which used a sample-barcoded 5' primer along with a J-beta primer mix. TCRdb re-derived calls from the 5' RACE reads in MiXCR, one entry per CDR3 protein. The repertoire consists of more than 1,000,000 distinct CDR3 sequences, with 25% occurring once and the leading ten covering 0.75%. This sample also appeared in a second study, on T cells of mothers and their children. That publication notes: A few healthy Caucasian mothers and their six children donated. All extracted RNA went into cDNA synthesis, approximately 1.4 ug per 15 ul. Sequencing got over 10 million TCR beta CDR3 reads from each mother and about 3.1 million from each child.

Sequencing was done on a sample of blood. The TCR sequence derives from a girl aged 2 to 10 in good health.

As DNA, the CDR3 is TGTGCCAGCAGCATGCACAGGGTGGTGGCCTACAATGAGCAGTTCTTC. This codes for CASSMHRVVAYNEQFF. V usage is TRBV7-2 and J usage is TRBJ2-1; tentatively, D is TRBD1 (6 bases). Trimming removed 5 bases from V and 2 bases from J, with 16 bases in between. The CDR3 covers 16 residues. CDR1 SGHTA and CDR2 FQGNSA come from the germline V gene.